Listed here are 8 T cell receptor beta chains from one sample, sequenced in a study of shared clonotypes between healthy human individuals. TCRdb keeps only in-frame clones here, not all; method: immunoSEQ multiplex PCR. This repertoire shows 2 million to 3 million clones, under 95% found once; its top ten account for around 0.37%. Sequenced sample: naive CD4+ T cells from PBMCs. Subset given: CD45RA+ positively selected. These receptors were collected from a man younger than 35 in good health. Some clones in this sample may be carry-over from other donors' samples.

J is TRBJ2-7 and V is TRBV28; D is uncertain. Germline CDR1 is MDHEN and CDR2 is SYDVKM. V lost 1 base and J lost 1, with 8 bases in between. This CDR3 comprises 14 residues. The CDR3 DNA follows: TGTGCCAGCAGTTTATTGTTCGGGTCCTACGAGCAGTACTTC. It yields the protein CASSLLFGSYEQYF. Full variable domain (remainder filled in from reference TRBV28 and TRBJ2-7): DVKVTQSSRYLVKRTGEKVFLECVQDMDHENMFWYRQDPGLGLRLIYFSYDVKMKEKGDIPEGYSVSREKKERFSLILESASTNQTSMYLCASSLLFGSYEQYFGPGTRLTVT.

This rearrangement joins TRBV29-1 to TRBJ1-1; D call uncertain. V lost 3 bases, J lost 6 bases, and 14 bases lay in between. Germline assignment: CDR1 SQVTM and CDR2 ANQGSEA. This CDR3 has 13 residues. The CDR3 DNA sequence: TGCAGCGTTGATATGGCTAATAGGCCTGAAGCTTTCTTT. It yields the protein CSVDMANRPEAFF.

The chain is built from TRBV7-2 and TRBJ2-3; D might be TRBD1 (6 bases). V gave up 5 bases and J gave up 2 bases, with 23 bases separating them. The germline CDR1 and CDR2 sequences are SGHTA and FQGNSA. The CDR3 contains 18 residues. CDR3 amino acids: CASSGRRDNDQDTDTQYF. CDR3 bases: TGTGCCAGCAGCGGCAGACGGGACAACGATCAGGACACAGATACGCAGTATTTT.

This chain joins TRBV7-2 and TRBJ2-7, with TRBD2 as a possible D gene (6 bases). Germline loops: CDR1 SGHTA, CDR2 FQGNSA. This CDR3 comprises 15 residues. V lost 3 bases to trimming and J lost 6 bases, with 18 bases between them. In DNA, the CDR3 is TGTGCCAGCAGCTTGGTGGGGACTGGAGGCTCCGAGCAGTACTTC. Translating gives CASSLVGTGGSEQYF.

The chain combines TRBV11-2 with TRBJ2-5, with D tentatively TRBD1 (6 bases). Germline CDR1 SGHAT, CDR2 FQNNGV. V shed 5 bases and J shed 2 bases, with 12 bases lying between them. The CDR3 length is 14 residues. The CDR3 loop is CASSQRDTQETQYF. Written as DNA, the CDR3 is TGTGCCAGCAGCCAACGGGACACACAAGAGACCCAGTACTTC.

The V call is TRBV4-1, the J call TRBJ2-7; D is unresolved. Germline V lookup: CDR1 MGHRA, CDR2 YSYEKL. The CDR3 sequence is 16 residues long. Between the trimmed V and J ends, which lost 4 bases and 0 bases, there was a span of 16 bases. The CDR3 loop reads CASSRMIGESSYEQYF. As DNA, the CDR3 is TGCGCCAGCAGCCGAATGATCGGAGAAAGCTCCTACGAGCAGTACTTC.

The chain has TRBV2 and TRBJ2-1; D might be TRBD2 (6 bases). CDR1 SNHLY and CDR2 FYNNEI come from the germline V gene. Between the trimmed V and J ends, which lost 6 bases and 7 bases, there was a span of 22 bases. There are 16 residues in the CDR3. The CDR3: CASSLLPGLSSNEQFF. In DNA form, the CDR3 reads TGTGCCAGCAGCCTTCTACCGGGACTTTCATCTAATGAGCAGTTCTTC.

The chain recombines TRBV28 with TRBJ2-1; D is uncertain. From germline, CDR1 is MDHEN and CDR2 SYDVKM. Trimming removed 4 bases from V and 6 bases from J, with 13 bases in between. The CDR3 consists of 14 residues. The CDR3 DNA reads TGTGCCAGCAGTTACCTCGGTCATTCCAATGAGCAGTTCTTC. It codes for CASSYLGHSNEQFF.